Following are 5 T cell receptor beta chains from one sample sequenced in a study of radiotherapy plus CTLA-4 blockade in lung cancer. The method was immunoSEQ multiplex PCR; TCRdb's version includes in-frame clones alone and lacks a portion of them. The sample includes 100,000 to 150,000 clones, 75% to 90% of them seen just once. The sample was peripheral blood, taken from a patient treated with radiotherapy plus ipilimumab. These TCRs come from a human donor with non-small cell lung cancer that progressed on radiotherapy plus ipilimumab.

A note on this clone: Distinct nucleotide sequences in the sample also encode this CDR3. The chain links TRBV29-1 to TRBJ1-1; possibly TRBD1 for D (5 bases). V lost 0 bases, J lost 5 bases, and 7 bases lay in between. The germline CDR1 and CDR2 sequences are SQVTM and ANQGSEA. This CDR3 has 12 residues. CDR3 in amino acids: CSVEDRGTEAFF. In DNA, the CDR3 is TGCAGCGTTGAAGATCGGGGGACTGAAGCTTTCTTT. The full variable domain, completed using reference TRBV29-1 and TRBJ1-1, is SAVISQKPSRDICQRGTSLTIQCQVDSQVTMMFWYRQQPGQSLTLIATANQGSEATYESGFVIDKFPISRPNLTFSTLTVSNMSPEDSSIYLCSVEDRGTEAFFGQGTRLTVV.

This clone has only a few counts. The DNA of the CDR3 is TGTGCCAGCAGCCGAGACTCTGAAGCTTTCTTT. It translates to CASSRDSEAFF. The V and J genes are TRBV6-6 and TRBJ1-1; no clear D gene. The CDR3 spans 11 residues. V dropped 6 bases and J dropped 6 bases, with 8 bases sitting between them. Germline values: CDR1 MNHNY, CDR2 SVGAGI (reference sequence).

The chain carries TRBV30 and TRBJ2-7; D not certain. The CDR3 contains 13 residues. Germline V gives CDR1 GTSNPN, CDR2 SVGIG (reference sequence). The V end lost 0 bases, the J end lost 1 base, and 7 bases lay between the germline ends. The CDR3 coding sequence is TGTGCCTGGAGTGTACCGGCATCCTACGAGCAGTACTTC. Translating gives CAWSVPASYEQYF.

This clone was seen only a few times. For the CDR3, the DNA is TGCGCCAGCAGTGCCACGTTAGCGGGACAGGAGACCCAGTACTTC. It yields the protein CASSATLAGQETQYF. The chain carries TRBV10-2 and TRBJ2-5; weak D call: TRBD2 (8 bases). Trimming removed 4 bases from V and 5 bases from J, with 17 bases in between. Germline loops: CDR1 WSHSY, CDR2 SAAADI. CDR3 length: 15 residues.

The chain has TRBV10-3 and TRBJ1-1, with a weak D call TRBD1 (6 bases). The CDR3 has 15 amino acids. From germline, CDR1 is ENHRY and CDR2 SYGVKD. Between the trimmed V and J ends, which lost 8 bases and 6 bases, there was a span of 22 bases. CDR3 in DNA: TGTGCCATCCGACGGTCGGGGGCCCGAAGGGCTGAAGCTTTCTTT. Its translation: CAIRRSGARRAEAFF.